The text below deals with one T cell receptor (beta chain). Antigen unknown. This record comes from a study of lymphopenia after photon versus proton radiotherapy. Whole-study findings and limits: After the lymphocyte nadir, photon-treated repertoires showed oligoclonal expansion, especially of CD8+ Temra cells.

With 1 base removed from V and 1 base from J, the gap between germline ends came to 6 bases. The length of the CDR3 is 13 residues. Germline CDR1 reads GTSNPN; CDR2 reads SVGIG (reference sequence). The method was immunoSEQ multiplex PCR; TCRdb's version includes in-frame clones alone and lacks a portion of them. Of roughly 25,000 clones listed, roughly 90% are singletons. This clonotype was sampled from a woman between 50 and 59 years old with cholangiocarcinoma. The V and J genes are TRBV30 and TRBJ2-3, with D possibly matching TRBD1 (6 bases). The sequenced sample was peripheral blood, obtained from a patient treated with photon-based radiotherapy. CDR3: CAWSDRGTDTQYF. As DNA, the CDR3 is TGTGCCTGGAGTGACAGGGGCACAGATACGCAGTATTTT.